This passage covers 11 T cell receptor beta chains from one sample sequenced in a study of vaccination and CD4 T cells after COVID-19 (dated by TCRdb to between 2021 and 2024). No antigen has been identified for these receptors. The method behind the library was PCR. Sequenced using an Illumina iSeq 100. TCR sequencing of DNA from cultured CD4+ T cells used the Oncomine TCR Beta short-read assay at the Johns Hopkins FTIC core. TCRdb redid the processing of the public reads, applying fastp at Q25 and MiXCR, and retained in-frame beta chains. Every entry covers one CDR3 protein and lists the most common genes and DNA from its rows. This sample lists about 25,000 distinct CDR3 sequences; roughly 71% were detected once. The biggest ten clones account for 15% to 20% of the sample. The meaning of the sample's treatment or condition label: approximately 9-day PBMC culture with coronavirus spike peptide pools or control peptides (ViraFEST assay).

The sample in question was CD4+ T cells from blood, cultured in vitro, obtained after SARS-CoV-2 vaccination. These receptor sequences come from a human donor who received a COVID-19 vaccine.

The chain couples TRBV20-1 to TRBJ1-6; the D gene is possibly TRBD1 (6 bases). The CDR3 is made up of 14 amino acids. Trimming pared 5 bases from V and 11 bases from J, leaving 19 bases between. In germline, CDR1 is DFQATT, CDR2 SNEGSKA (reference sequence). The CDR3 spells CSAPPRGEGTPLHF. The DNA of the CDR3 is TGCAGTGCTCCCCCGAGGGGGGAGGGAACACCCCTCCACTTT.

This chain uses TRBV7-9 with TRBJ1-5; D gene unclear. The CDR3 has 14 residues. Trimming removed 2 bases at V and 4 bases at J, with 9 bases between. CDR1 SEHNR and CDR2 FQNEAQ come from the germline V gene (reference sequence). CDR3 protein: CASSLTGLNQPQHF. DNA for the CDR3: TGTGCCAGCAGCTTAACTGGGTTGAATCAGCCCCAGCATTTT.

The chain joins TRBV4-1 to TRBJ2-3, with TRBD1 matching over 9 bases. The CDR3 loop spans 17 amino acids. Trimming at V came to 1 base and at J to 1 base, leaving 6 bases not matched to a gene. CDR1 is MGHRA and CDR2 is YSYEKL in the germline V gene. Here the CDR3 reads CASSQGWGDRGTDTQYF. The CDR3 bases are TGCGCCAGCAGCCAAGGTTGGGGGGACAGGGGCACAGATACGCAGTATTTT.

The genes are TRBV19 and TRBJ2-5, with TRBD1 identical over 9 bases. The CDR3 consists of 15 residues. Unmatched junction bases numbered 3, after V lost 3 bases and J lost 1 base. CDR1 is LNHDA and CDR2 is SQIVND in the germline V gene (reference sequence). CDR3 sequence reads: CASSIGQGPQETQYF. CDR3 nucleotides: TGTGCCAGTAGTATTGGACAGGGGCCCCAAGAGACCCAGTACTTC.

The sample holds one count of this clonotype. V usage is TRBV9 and J usage is TRBJ1-1; D not resolved. The CDR3 loop spans 15 amino acids. CDR1 is SGDLS, CDR2 YYNGEE, per germline. Deletions cut 0 bases from V and 2 bases from J, with 11 bases between. Written as DNA, the CDR3 is TGTGCCAGCAGCGTAGACAGTGACCCCAACACTGAAGCTTTCTTT. Amino acid sequence: CASSVDSDPNTEAFF.

This clonotype appeared a few times. The rearrangement links TRBV19 to TRBJ1-2; D ambiguous. The germline V gene encodes CDR1 LNHDA and CDR2 SQIVND (reference sequence). This CDR3 contains 12 residues. V was shortened by 6 bases and J by 8 bases, with 13 bases between the two germline ends. As DNA, the CDR3 is TGTGCCAGTAGCCACGGGGAAGGAGGCTACACCTTC. Translated, it gives CASSHGEGGYTF.

This clonotype was observed a few times. The CDR3 is CASSAGYTDTQYF. DNA for the CDR3: TGTGCCAGCAGCGCAGGGTACACAGATACGCAGTATTTT. The J gene is TRBJ2-3, the V gene TRBV7-3, with D perhaps TRBD1 (5 bases). Germline V gene lookup returns CDR1 SGHTA and CDR2 FQGTGA. The CDR3 sequence is 13 residues long. Trimming left V 5 bases short and J 2 bases short, with 8 bases between.

This clonotype was observed a few times. The J gene is TRBJ1-5, the V gene TRBV21-1; the D call TRBD1 from the table was never checked on the DNA. TRBV21-1 counts as a pseudogene. CDR3 size: 17 residues. CDR3 sequence reads: CASSNSPGRGWNQPQHF. The CDR3 nucleotides read TGTGCCAGCAGCAATAGCCCGGGCAGGGGTTGGAATCAGCCCCAGCATTTT.

The chain is built from TRBV5-4 and TRBJ2-1, with D unresolved. The CDR3 contains 17 residues. CDR1 is SGHNT, CDR2 YYREEE, per germline (reference sequence). V was pared by 4 bases and J by 0 bases, with 17 bases between. The CDR3 nucleotides are TGTGCCAGCAGCCCCCAAAAGGGTCGGAGCTCCTACAATGAGCAGTTCTTC. The encoded protein is CASSPQKGRSSYNEQFF.

The J gene is TRBJ1-1, the V gene TRBV12-5; 7 nucleotides align to TRBD1. This CDR3 contains 13 residues. Per the germline V gene, CDR1 is LGHNT and CDR2 is FRNRAP. V shed 6 bases, J shed 5 bases, and the junction held 6 bases outside the gene matches. The CDR3 DNA is TGTGCTAGTGGGATAACAGGGGAAACTGAAGCTTTCTTT. This codes for CASGITGETEAFF.

This chain links TRBV10-3 with TRBJ2-3; 16 nucleotides match TRBD2. J was trimmed by 5 bases and V by 0 bases; bases with no gene match: 5. This CDR3 comprises 18 residues. Germline loops: CDR1 ENHRY, CDR2 SYGVKD. The CDR3 sequence is CAISESGTSGGGEDTQYF. CDR3 DNA: TGTGCCATCAGTGAGTCAGGGACTAGCGGGGGGGGTGAAGATACGCAGTATTTT.